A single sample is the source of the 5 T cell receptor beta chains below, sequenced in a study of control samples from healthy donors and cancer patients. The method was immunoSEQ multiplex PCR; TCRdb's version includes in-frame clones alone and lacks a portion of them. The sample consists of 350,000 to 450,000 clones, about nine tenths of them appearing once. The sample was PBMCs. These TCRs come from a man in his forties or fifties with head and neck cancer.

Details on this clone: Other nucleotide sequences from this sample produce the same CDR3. DNA for the CDR3: TGTGCCAGCAGCTTAGCAGGAAACACTGAAGCTTTCTTT. This sequence encodes CASSLAGNTEAFF. The rearrangement uses TRBV7-9 and TRBJ1-1, with unresolved D. The germline V and J ends were trimmed by 0 bases and 2 bases, with 4 bases remaining between them. CDR1 and CDR2 (germline): SEHNR, FQNEAQ (reference sequence). The CDR3 is 13 residues long.

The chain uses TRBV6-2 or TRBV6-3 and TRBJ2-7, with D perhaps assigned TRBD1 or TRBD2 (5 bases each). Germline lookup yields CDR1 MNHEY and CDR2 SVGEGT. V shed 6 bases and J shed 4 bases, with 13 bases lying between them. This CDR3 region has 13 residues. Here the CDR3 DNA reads TGTGCCAGCAGCCCTGTGAGGGGTTACGAGCAGTACTTC. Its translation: CASSPVRGYEQYF.

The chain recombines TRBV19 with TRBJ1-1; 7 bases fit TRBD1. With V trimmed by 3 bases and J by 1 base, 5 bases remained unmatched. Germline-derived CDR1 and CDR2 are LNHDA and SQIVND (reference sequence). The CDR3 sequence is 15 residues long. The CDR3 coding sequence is TGTGCCAGTAGTATTTTAGGGGGCGGGAACACTGAAGCTTTCTTT. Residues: CASSILGGGNTEAFF.

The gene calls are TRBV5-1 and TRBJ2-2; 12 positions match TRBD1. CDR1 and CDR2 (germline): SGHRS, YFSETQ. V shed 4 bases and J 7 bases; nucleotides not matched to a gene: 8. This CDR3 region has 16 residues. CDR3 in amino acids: CASSGRDRGLDGELFF. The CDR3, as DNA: TGCGCCAGCAGCGGCCGGGACAGGGGGCTGGACGGGGAGCTGTTTTTT.

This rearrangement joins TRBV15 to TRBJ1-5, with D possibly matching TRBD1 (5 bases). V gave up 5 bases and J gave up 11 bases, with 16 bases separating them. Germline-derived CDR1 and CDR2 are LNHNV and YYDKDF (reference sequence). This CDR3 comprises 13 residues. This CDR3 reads CATSPFTGGTQHF. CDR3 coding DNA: TGTGCCACCAGCCCGTTTACGGGGGGAACCCAGCATTTT.